These T cell receptor beta chains were read from a single sample in a study of cytomegalovirus exposure and HLA in healthy donors. Here immunoSEQ multiplex PCR was the method, and the copy in TCRdb shows in-frame clones only, minus some. The repertoire holds approximately 190,000 clones, with roughly 84% as singletons. Sequenced input: PBMCs. The receptors were sampled from a man aged 18 to 35 in good health and CMV-seropositive. Both conserved end residues are part of each CDR3. The D gene is left open where the match is weak. A clone size is listed for some rows: how often the clone was seen (once, few, many), or a class if it is expanded.

TRBJ2-3,TRBV5-1,.,TRBD1,CASSSSTGADTDTQYF,TGCGCCAGCAGCTCATCGACAGGGGCGGACACAGATACGCAGTATTTT
TRBJ2-7,TRBV5-4,.,.,CASSFGIPPYEQYF,TGTGCCAGCAGCTTCGGGATTCCACCCTACGAGCAGTACTTC
TRBJ2-3,TRBV6-4,.,.,CASSAGGSTDTQYF,TGTGCCAGCAGTGCCGGGGGAAGTACAGATACGCAGTATTTT
TRBJ1-2,TRBV15,.,.,CATSPRSTNYGYTF,TGTGCCACCAGCCCGCGGAGTACTAACTATGGCTACACCTTC
TRBJ2-1,TRBV11-3,.,TRBD2,CASSLVAGGFSEQFF,TGTGCCAGCAGCTTAGTAGCGGGAGGGTTCAGTGAGCAGTTCTTC
TRBJ2-1,TRBV4-2,.,.,CASSPVFLEELDNEQFF,TGTGCCAGCAGCCCCGTTTTTTTGGAGGAATTAGACAATGAGCAGTTCTTC
TRBJ1-5,TRBV28,.,.,CASTPSGWSISNQPQHF,TGTGCCAGCACCCCTAGTGGATGGTCGATTAGCAATCAGCCCCAGCATTTT
TRBJ1-1,TRBV7-2,.,.,CASSLETGKSTEAFF,TGTGCCAGCAGCCTTGAAACAGGGAAGAGCACTGAAGCTTTCTTT
TRBJ1-5,TRBV30,few,.,CAWSSGSNQPQHF,TGTGCCTGGAGTTCCGGGAGCAATCAGCCCCAGCATTTT
TRBJ2-7,TRBV9,few,TRBD2,CASSLGTSVTYEQYF,TGTGCCAGCAGCCTCGGGACTAGCGTCACCTACGAGCAGTACTTC
TRBJ1-5,TRBV6-1,once,.,CASTGAYSNQPQHF,TGTGCCAGCACAGGGGCATATAGCAATCAGCCCCAGCATTTT
TRBJ2-7,TRBV27,.,TRBD1,CASSPRQGGFYEQYF,TGTGCCAGCAGTCCCCGACAGGGGGGGTTCTACGAGCAGTACTTC
TRBJ2-3,TRBV28,.,TRBD2,CASSPQGLAGVIDTQYF,TGTGCCAGCAGTCCCCAGGGACTAGCGGGAGTTATCGATACGCAGTATTTT
TRBJ1-1,TRBV29-1,.,.,CSVVQGNGNTEAFF,TGCAGCGTTGTACAGGGTAATGGGAACACTGAAGCTTTCTTT
TRBJ2-7,TRBV11-3,.,.,CASSLGPIYEQYF,TGTGCCAGCAGCCTGGGGCCAATCTACGAGCAGTACTTC
TRBJ1-3,TRBV18,.,.,CASSPMDFSGNTIYF,TGTGCCAGCTCACCAATGGACTTCTCTGGAAACACCATATATTTT
TRBJ2-7,TRBV7-9,.,.,CASSSIAYEQYF,TGTGCCAGCAGCTCAATTGCCTACGAGCAGTACTTC
TRBJ2-1,TRBV5-6,.,.,CASSPALARGERQRFF,TGTGCCAGCAGCCCGGCGCTAGCGAGAGGGGAGCGACAGCGGTTCTTC
TRBJ2-5,TRBV11-2,once,TRBD1,CASGTGGEETQYF,TGTGCCAGCGGGACAGGGGGCGAAGAGACCCAGTACTTC
TRBJ2-7,TRBV4-1,.,TRBD2,CASSQGLAGRAYEQYF,TGCGCCAGCAGCCAAGGGTTAGCGGGACGCGCCTACGAGCAGTACTTC
TRBJ2-1,TRBV28,.,.,CASNPGISYNEQFF,TGTGCCAGCAATCCGGGGATCTCCTACAATGAGCAGTTCTTC
TRBJ2-1,TRBV28,.,TRBD2,CASSDRRGGYNEQFF,TGTGCCAGCAGCGACAGGCGGGGGGGCTACAATGAGCAGTTCTTC
TRBJ2-5,TRBV27,.,TRBD2,CASSSDGGGLTSARETQYF,TGTGCCAGCAGTTCGGACGGGGGGGGGCTGACATCAGCTCGAGAGACCCAGTACTTC
TRBJ1-5,TRBV30,few,.,CAWSLRSPRGQPQHF,TGTGCCTGGAGTTTGAGGAGCCCCCGGGGGCAGCCCCAGCATTTT
TRBJ2-5,TRBV25-1,.,.,CASSEFIGGETQYF,TGTGCCAGCAGTGAATTTATTGGAGGGGAGACCCAGTACTTC
TRBJ1-3,TRBV9,.,TRBD1,CASSVGQGERGNTIYF,TGTGCCAGCAGCGTAGGACAGGGTGAACGTGGAAACACCATATATTTT
TRBJ2-7,TRBV7-8,.,.,CASSLAKGRGNEQYF,TGTGCCAGCAGCTTAGCGAAAGGGAGGGGGAACGAGCAGTACTTC
TRBJ1-2,TRBV28,.,TRBD1,CAVWSEGTGGYGYTF,TGTGCCGTCTGGTCCGAGGGGACAGGGGGCTATGGCTACACCTTC
TRBJ2-7,TRBV6-6,once,TRBD2,CASIDVAGGSEQYF,TGTGCCAGCATCGACGTGGCCGGGGGGAGCGAGCAGTACTTC
TRBJ2-7,TRBV27,.,TRBD2,CASRSGTSGRATVFEQYF,TGTGCCAGCAGGAGCGGGACTAGCGGGAGGGCAACCGTGTTCGAGCAGTACTTC
TRBJ1-2,TRBV15,.,TRBD1,CATSRVTGVGYTF,TGTGCCACCAGCAGAGTGACAGGGGTCGGCTACACCTTC
TRBJ2-3,TRBV2,.,.,CASTGEGGGSTQYF,TGTGCCAGCACCGGGGAGGGAGGGGGAAGTACGCAGTATTTT
TRBJ2-7,TRBV19,.,TRBD2,CASSPTSSFYEQYF,TGTGCCAGTAGCCCGACTAGCTCTTTCTACGAGCAGTACTTC
TRBJ1-2,TRBV18,.,.,CASSASGDHGYTF,TGTGCCAGCTCAGCATCAGGGGACCATGGCTACACCTTC
TRBJ2-1,TRBV27,.,.,CASSLSGLLYNEQFF,TGTGCCAGCAGTTTATCGGGCCTCCTATACAATGAGCAGTTCTTC
TRBJ2-5,TRBV25-1,once,.,CASSEYRGTETQYF,TGTGCCAGCAGTGAATATCGGGGGACGGAGACCCAGTACTTC
TRBJ2-7,TRBV30,.,.,CAQSGQSYEQYF,TGTGCCCAAAGCGGTCAGTCCTACGAGCAGTACTTC
TRBJ1-4,TRBV15,.,TRBD1,CATSRRQGGEKLFF,TGTGCCACCAGCAGAAGACAGGGAGGTGAAAAACTGTTTTTT
TRBJ2-5,TRBV7-2,.,.,CASSLEWRARGRETQYF,TGTGCCAGCAGCTTAGAGTGGCGGGCCAGGGGTCGGGAGACCCAGTACTTC
TRBJ2-7,TRBV28,.,.,CASSLGHEYEQYF,TGTGCCAGCAGTTTAGGACACGAATACGAGCAGTACTTC
TRBJ1-1,TRBV21-1,few,.,CASSKGTGNTEAFF,TGTGCCAGCAGCAAAGGGACAGGGAACACTGAAGCTTTCTTT
TRBJ2-5,TRBV7-2,.,TRBD1,CASSLGTGAETQYF,TGTGCCAGCAGCTTAGGGACAGGGGCAGAGACCCAGTACTTC
TRBJ2-7,TRBV2,once,TRBD1,CASINRTGTYEQYF,TGTGCCAGCATTAACAGGACAGGGACCTACGAGCAGTACTTC
TRBJ2-2,TRBV15,.,.,CATSPGSATTGELFF,TGTGCCACCAGCCCGGGTAGTGCGACCACCGGGGAGCTGTTTTTT
TRBJ1-4,TRBV15,.,TRBD1,CATSRGTGGEKLFF,TGTGCCACCAGCAGAGGGACAGGGGGCGAAAAACTGTTTTTT
TRBJ2-7,TRBV19,.,TRBD2,CASRKTSEYEQYF,TGTGCCAGTAGAAAGACTAGCGAGTACGAGCAGTACTTC
TRBJ2-1,TRBV2,.,TRBD2,CATGPSGSYNEQFF,TGTGCCACGGGGCCTAGCGGGAGCTACAATGAGCAGTTCTTC
TRBJ2-1,TRBV6-1,once,TRBD2,CASSRTSAYNEQFF,TGTGCCAGCAGCCGAACTAGCGCCTACAATGAGCAGTTCTTC
TRBJ2-2,TRBV9,.,TRBD2,CASSVGLAGGSGELFF,TGTGCCAGCAGCGTAGGACTAGCGGGAGGTAGCGGGGAGCTGTTTTTT
TRBJ1-3,TRBV30,.,TRBD1,CAWGTGAFSGNTIYF,TGTGCCTGGGGGACAGGGGCCTTCTCTGGAAACACCATATATTTT
TRBJ1-5,TRBV5-8,.,.,CASSPLDRPNQPQHF,TGTGCCAGCAGCCCGTTGGACAGACCCAATCAGCCCCAGCATTTT
TRBJ2-1,TRBV5-1,once,TRBD2,CASSWTGTSGSSEQFF,TGCGCCAGCAGTTGGACCGGGACTAGCGGGAGTAGTGAGCAGTTCTTC
TRBJ2-7,TRBV30,.,TRBD2,CAWISGRSYEQYF,TGTGCCTGGATTAGCGGGAGATCTTACGAGCAGTACTTC
TRBJ2-7,TRBV12-1,once,.,CASSFDWDRDSYEQYF,TGTGCCAGCAGCTTTGACTGGGACAGAGACTCCTACGAGCAGTACTTC
TRBJ1-4,TRBV7-9,.,TRBD1,CASSLEGQLNEKLFF,TGTGCCAGCAGCTTAGAGGGACAGCTTAATGAAAAACTGTTTTTT
TRBJ2-6,TRBV11-2,.,TRBD2,CASRTVLAGVTRANVLTF,TGTGCCAGCAGGACCGTCCTAGCGGGAGTTACTAGGGCCAACGTCCTGACTTTC
TRBJ1-1,TRBV6-1,.,.,CASRSQGNTEAFF,TGTGCCAGCCGATCACAGGGGAACACTGAAGCTTTCTTT
TRBJ2-3,TRBV9,.,.,CASSLGGGPDTQYF,TGTGCCAGCAGCTTAGGGGGAGGGCCGGATACGCAGTATTTT
TRBJ1-1,TRBV11-3,.,.,CASSRGLLEAFF,TGTGCCAGCAGTCGAGGGCTACTAGAAGCTTTCTTT